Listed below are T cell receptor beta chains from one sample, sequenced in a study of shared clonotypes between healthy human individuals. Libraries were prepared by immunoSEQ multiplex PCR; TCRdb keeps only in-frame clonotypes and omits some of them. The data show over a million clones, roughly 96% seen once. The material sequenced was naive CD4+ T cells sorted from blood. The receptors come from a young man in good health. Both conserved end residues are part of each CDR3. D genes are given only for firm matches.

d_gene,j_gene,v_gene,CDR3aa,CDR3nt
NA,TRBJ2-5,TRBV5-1,CASSSWTGQETQYF,TGCGCCAGCAGCTCTTGGACGGGCCAAGAGACCCAGTACTTC
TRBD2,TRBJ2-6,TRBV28,CASTGGSPSGANVLTF,TGTGCCAGCACTGGCGGGAGCCCCTCTGGGGCCAACGTCCTGACTTTC
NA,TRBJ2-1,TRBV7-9,CASSFLAVYNEQFF,TGTGCCAGCAGCTTCCTAGCAGTATACAATGAGCAGTTCTTC
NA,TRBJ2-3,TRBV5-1,CASSVFRADTQYF,TGCGCCAGCAGCGTCTTCCGGGCAGATACGCAGTATTTT
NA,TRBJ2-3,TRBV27,CASRVGLQLSDTQYF,TGTGCCAGCAGAGTTGGACTGCAACTATCAGATACGCAGTATTTT
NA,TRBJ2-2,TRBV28,CASRSTGREELFF,TGTGCCAGCAGATCTACAGGGAGGGAGGAGCTGTTTTTT
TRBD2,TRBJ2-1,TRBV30,CAWSPRSAGVGNEQFF,TGTGCCTGGAGTCCGCGTTCAGCGGGAGTTGGCAATGAGCAGTTCTTC
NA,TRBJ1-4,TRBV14,CASSQVSGEMEKLFF,TGTGCCAGCAGCCAAGTCTCGGGGGAAATGGAAAAACTGTTTTTT
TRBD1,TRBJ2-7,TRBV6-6,CASTPGTGSYEQYF,TGTGCCAGCACGCCCGGGACAGGATCCTACGAGCAGTACTTC
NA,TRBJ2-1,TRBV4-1,CASSQKGGHEVNEQFF,TGCGCCAGCAGCCAAAAGGGGGGGCACGAAGTCAATGAGCAGTTCTTC